These 2 T cell receptor beta chains were all obtained from the same sample, sequenced in a study of shared clonotypes between healthy human individuals. Using immunoSEQ multiplex PCR, the repertoire was profiled, and TCRdb retains in-frame clones only, with some absent. The sample lists fewer than 600,000 clones; more than 70% were seen once. The specimen was PBMCs. These receptor sequences come from a middle-aged woman in good health. Some clones in this sample may be carry-over from other donors' samples.

This sequence joins TRBV4-2 and TRBJ2-2, with 8 bases identical to TRBD1. The CDR3 extends over 14 amino acids. With V trimmed by 3 bases and J by 9 bases, 6 bases remained unmatched. Germline CDR1 LGHNA, CDR2 YNFKEQ. CDR3 residues: CASSHDRGGRELFF. CDR3 in DNA: TGTGCCAGCAGCCATGACAGGGGTGGAAGGGAGCTGTTTTTT.

This rearrangement joins TRBV29-1 to TRBJ2-3; a weak D match, TRBD1 (6 bases). CDR1 and CDR2 (germline): SQVTM, ANQGSEA. V was pared by 0 bases and J by 4 bases, with 11 bases between. The CDR3 runs 14 residues. CDR3: CSVEDPDRSDTQYF. The CDR3 coding sequence is TGCAGCGTTGAAGATCCCGACAGGTCAGATACGCAGTATTTT.